What follows are 30 T cell receptor beta chains derived from one specimen sequenced in a study of shared clonotypes between healthy human individuals. The data were produced by immunoSEQ multiplex PCR, yet TCRdb's version contains in-frame clones alone and is incomplete. This table has more than 150,000 clones, approximately 60% appearing once. Sequencing was carried out using memory CD4+ T cells sorted from blood. The sample's subset: CD45RA-negative fraction. The receptors originated from a man aged 25 to 40 in good health.

This clone showed up just a few times. The chain joins TRBV14 to TRBJ1-5; D possibly corresponds to TRBD1 (6 bases). V was cut by 0 bases and J by 6 bases, with 12 bases left in between. The CDR3 is 15 amino acids. CDR1 SGHDN and CDR2 FVKESK come from the germline V gene. This CDR3 is CASSQDMGACQPQHF. In DNA, the CDR3 is TGTGCCAGCAGCCAAGACATGGGGGCCTGTCAGCCCCAGCATTTT.

This sequence joins TRBV9 and TRBJ1-1, with D uncertain. The length of the CDR3 is 13 residues. Trimming took off 4 bases at V and 0 bases at J, with 7 bases between the two ends. CDR1 and CDR2 from the germline V gene are SGDLS and YYNGEE. In DNA form, the CDR3 reads TGTGCCAGCAGCTCCGCAGTGAACACTGAAGCTTTCTTT. Translating gives CASSSAVNTEAFF.

This clone has just a few counts. J is TRBJ2-7 and V is TRBV6-1; 7 positions agree with TRBD1. The CDR3 is 14 residues long. Germline CDR1 reads MNHNS; CDR2 reads SASEGT. V trimming: 7 bases; J trimming: 4 bases; junction bases outside the gene matches: 10. In DNA, the CDR3 is TGTGCCAGCACCCGGACAGGACGGGAATACGAGCAGTACTTC. This codes for CASTRTGREYEQYF.

This clone was recorded at least ten times. The V gene is TRBV7-6, the J gene TRBJ2-4; tentatively, D is TRBD1 or TRBD2 (5 bases each). CDR3 size: 16 residues. Germline CDR1 SGHVS, CDR2 FNYEAQ. Trimming pared 3 bases from V and 0 bases from J, leaving 12 bases between. CDR3 sequence reads: CASSLGSGLAKNIQYF. DNA of the CDR3: TGTGCCAGCAGCTTGGGGTCGGGGCTAGCCAAAAACATTCAGTACTTC.

The CDR3 DNA follows: TGTGCCAGCATTCAACTAGCGGGGCAAGAGACCCAGTACTTC. It translates to CASIQLAGQETQYF. The V gene is TRBV6-1, the J gene TRBJ2-5; 10 bases match TRBD2. Per the germline V gene, CDR1 is MNHNS and CDR2 is SASEGT. CDR3 length equals 14 residues. The ends lost 7 bases at V and 2 bases at J; junction bases unmatched: 4.

The rearrangement uses TRBV14 and TRBJ2-1; D ambiguous. The germline gives CDR1 SGHDN, CDR2 FVKESK. V was trimmed by 3 bases and J by 7 bases, leaving 22 bases between them. The CDR3 covers 17 residues. Here the CDR3 DNA reads TGTGCCAGCAGCCAGGATTATACCGGGCTAGACCGAAATGAGCAGTTCTTC. This gives the protein CASSQDYTGLDRNEQFF.

V and J are TRBV5-4 and TRBJ1-5; no clear D gene. The V gene lost 6 bases and the J gene lost 5 bases, with 21 bases spanning the gap. Germline values: CDR1 SGHNT, CDR2 YYREEE (reference sequence). The CDR3 consists of 16 residues. The CDR3: CASNPVEGSIDQPQHF. The CDR3 DNA follows: TGTGCCAGCAACCCCGTCGAGGGCAGTATCGATCAGCCCCAGCATTTT.

This chain connects TRBV7-2 to TRBJ2-7; D is undetermined. V was cut by 5 bases and J by 0 bases, with 2 bases left in between. The CDR3 runs to 11 residues. CDR1 is SGHTA, CDR2 FQGNSA, per germline. The CDR3 nucleotides read TGTGCCAGCAGCATCTCCTACGAGCAGTACTTC. Residues: CASSISYEQYF.

On this clone itself: Other DNA variants within this sample encode the same CDR3. The chain links TRBV29-1 to TRBJ1-1; D is undetermined. CDR1 is SQVTM and CDR2 is ANQGSEA in the germline V gene. Trimming cost V 7 bases and J 2 bases, with 5 bases left between them. This CDR3 has 10 residues. In DNA form, the CDR3 reads TGCAGCGCCCAAAACACTGAAGCTTTCTTT. Translation gives CSAQNTEAFF.

This sequence joins TRBV27 and TRBJ1-2; D remains ambiguous. Deletions cut 2 bases from V and 9 bases from J, with 19 bases between. Germline V gene sequence: CDR1 MNHEY, CDR2 SMNVEV (reference sequence). The CDR3 loop spans 15 amino acids. CDR3 sequence: CASSLKAAGFDRYTF. In DNA, the CDR3 is TGTGCCAGCAGTTTAAAGGCCGCCGGGTTCGATCGCTACACCTTC.

There are a few counts of this clone. The J gene is TRBJ1-4, the V gene TRBV29-1, with a tentative D call TRBD1 (5 bases). CDR1 is SQVTM, CDR2 ANQGSEA, per germline. CDR3 length: 12 residues. CDR3 region: CSAYQGNEKLFF. Written as DNA, the CDR3 is TGCAGTGCGTATCAGGGTAATGAAAAACTGTTTTTT. Looking up the rest from reference TRBV29-1 and TRBJ1-4 gives the full variable domain: SAVISQKPSRDICQRGTSLTIQCQVDSQVTMMFWYRQQPGQSLTLIATANQGSEATYESGFVIDKFPISRPNLTFSTLTVSNMSPEDSSIYLCSAYQGNEKLFFGSGTQLSVL.

This sequence joins TRBV28 and TRBJ2-7, with TRBD1 identical over 9 bases. The CDR3 is made up of 14 amino acids. The J segment lost 5 bases and the V segment lost 6 bases, leaving 8 bases of the junction unmatched. Germline loops: CDR1 MDHEN, CDR2 SYDVKM. The CDR3 coding sequence is TGTGCCAGCAGACACAGGGGGCAATTTGACGAGCAGTACTTC. This codes for CASRHRGQFDEQYF.

This chain links TRBV28 with TRBJ2-1; D unclear. Trimming removed 5 bases at V and 10 bases at J, with 15 bases between. There are 13 residues in the CDR3. Per the germline V gene, CDR1 is MDHEN and CDR2 is SYDVKM. The CDR3 sequence is CASSPSTLWEQFF. The DNA of the CDR3 is TGTGCCAGCAGTCCGTCGACCTTATGGGAGCAGTTCTTC.

This chain joins TRBV7-9 and TRBJ2-1; D could derive from TRBD1 or TRBD2 (5 bases each). V shed 1 base and J shed 12 bases, with 19 bases lying between them. CDR3 size: 15 residues. Germline V gene data show CDR1 as SEHNR and CDR2 as FQNEAQ (reference sequence). CDR3 nucleotide sequence: TGTGCCAGCAGCTTAGTCACCCTGACGGGGCGCGGGCAGTTCTTC. Encoded protein: CASSLVTLTGRGQFF.

The chain couples TRBV11-3 to TRBJ2-1, with 9 bases identical to TRBD1. Germline CDR1 reads SGHNT; CDR2 reads YENEEA. Trimming at V came to 5 bases and at J to 9 bases, leaving 14 bases not matched to a gene. This CDR3 comprises 16 residues. The CDR3 here is CASSPLARQGVFEQFF. As DNA, the CDR3 is TGTGCCAGCAGCCCTTTGGCCCGACAGGGGGTTTTTGAGCAGTTCTTC.

This clone was picked up a small number of times. V usage is TRBV9 and J usage is TRBJ1-2; TRBD1 is a possible D gene (5 bases). The V gene lost 3 bases and the J gene lost 2 bases, with 11 bases spanning the gap. Germline V gives CDR1 SGDLS, CDR2 YYNGEE. The length of the CDR3 is 14 residues. The CDR3 DNA reads as TGTGCCAGCAGCGCGGGACGGGACAACTATGGCTACACCTTC. This translates into CASSAGRDNYGYTF.

The chain recombines TRBV5-6 with TRBJ2-7, with a tentative D call TRBD2 (7 bases). The CDR3 runs to 16 residues. The V gene's germline CDR1 is SGHDT and CDR2 YYEEEE. Between the trimmed V and J ends, which lost 6 bases and 1 base, there was a span of 20 bases. The DNA of the CDR3 is TGTGCCAGCAACGCTCTGCGGGGGCAATTATCCTACGAGCAGTACTTC. Translated: CASNALRGQLSYEQYF.

The chain couples TRBV7-9 to TRBJ2-1, with 7 bases matching TRBD2. Germline assignment: CDR1 SEHNR and CDR2 FQNEAQ (reference sequence). The CDR3 has 17 amino acids. V shed 2 bases, J shed 4 bases, and the junction held 11 bases outside the gene matches. The CDR3 protein is CASSLILTGLLYNEQFF. The CDR3 region has the DNA TGTGCCAGCAGCTTAATTCTCACGGGACTACTTTACAATGAGCAGTTCTTC.

The CDR3 region is CASSFRGRTDTQYF. CDR3 sequence (DNA): TGTGCCAGCAGCTTCAGGGGGCGGACAGATACGCAGTATTTT. The V and J genes are TRBV7-8 and TRBJ2-3; 8 nucleotides align to TRBD1. The junction had 2 bases not matched to a gene; V was cut back by 3 bases and J by 3 bases. The germline V gene has CDR1 SGHVS and CDR2 FQNEAQ. The CDR3 length is 14 residues.

This rearrangement joins TRBV5-1 to TRBJ1-2; 8 nucleotides match TRBD1. V was pared by 4 bases and J by 8 bases, with 13 bases of the junction left unmatched. This CDR3 is 15 amino acids long. Germline V CDR1 and CDR2: SGHRS, YFSETQ. CDR3 in DNA: TGCGCCAGCAGCGAACGGACAGGGCGCCTCAACGGCTACACCTTC. It codes for CASSERTGRLNGYTF.

The rearrangement joins TRBV23-1 to TRBJ1-1; D is undetermined. TRBV23-1 is placed among ORFs of uncertain function. The CDR3 has 14 residues. Trimming left V 3 bases short and J 11 bases short, with 19 bases between. In DNA, the CDR3 is TGCGCCAGCAGTCAGACGGTCACCCTTGTGAAGGCTTTCTTT. This sequence encodes CASSQTVTLVKAFF.

This clone turned up a few times. The V call is TRBV6-1, the J call TRBJ1-4, with 11 positions matching TRBD1. The CDR3 has 19 amino acids. J lost 8 bases, V lost 1 base, and 15 bases had no gene match. Germline assignment: CDR1 MNHNS and CDR2 SASEGT. Here the CDR3 DNA reads TGTGCCAGCAGTGAAGAAGGCCGGGACAGGGGGATCCCTTTGGAAAAACTGTTTTTT. Translating gives CASSEEGRDRGIPLEKLFF.

The J gene is TRBJ2-1, the V gene TRBV7-9; 7 positions agree with TRBD2. J gave up 12 bases and V 3 bases, and 11 bases lay outside the gene matches. CDR3 size: 14 residues. Germline V lookup: CDR1 SEHNR, CDR2 FQNEAQ (reference sequence). This CDR3 is CASSLPTSQRRQFF. For the CDR3, the DNA is TGTGCCAGCAGCTTGCCGACTAGCCAGCGTCGGCAGTTCTTC.

The V gene is TRBV7-2, the J gene TRBJ2-1, with D possibly TRBD1 on 5 matching bases. The CDR3 has 15 residues. Germline assignment: CDR1 SGHTA and CDR2 FQGNSA. V gave up 5 bases and J gave up 0 bases, with 11 bases separating them. As DNA, the CDR3 is TGTGCCAGCAGCGTAGGACAAAGCTCCTACAATGAGCAGTTCTTC. Encoded protein: CASSVGQSSYNEQFF. The entire variable domain, with the rest obtained from reference TRBV7-2 and TRBJ2-1, is as follows: GAGVSQSPSNKVTEKGKDVELRCDPISGHTALYWYRQSLGQGLEFLIYFQGNSAPDKSGLPSDRFSAERTGGSVSTLTIQRTQQEDSAVYLCASSVGQSSYNEQFFGPGTRLTVL.

The CDR3 sequence is CASSPGGTLTVGEQFF. The DNA for the CDR3 is TGTGCCAGCAGCCCTGGAGGGACCCTAACTGTGGGTGAGCAGTTCTTC. The chain employs TRBV5-4 and TRBJ2-1; possible D gene TRBD2, 6 bases. From germline, CDR1 is SGHNT and CDR2 YYREEE (reference sequence). Trimming took 4 bases from V and 9 from J, leaving 23 bases between them. The CDR3 runs 16 residues.

This clone is a singleton in its sample. The rearrangement links TRBV5-1 to TRBJ1-4, with D possibly TRBD1 on 6 matching bases. The CDR3 contains 14 residues. Germline lookup yields CDR1 SGHRS and CDR2 YFSETQ. The germline V and J ends were trimmed by 0 bases and 8 bases, with 11 bases remaining between them. CDR3 DNA: TGCGCCAGCAGCTTGGACTACAGGGAGGAAAAACTGTTTTTT. Its protein product is CASSLDYREEKLFF. Drawing the rest from reference TRBV5-1 and TRBJ1-4, the complete variable domain is KAGVTQTPRYLIKTRGQQVTLSCSPISGHRSVSWYQQTPGQGLQFLFEYFSETQRNKGNFPGRFSGRQFSNSRSEMNVSTLELGDSALYLCASSLDYREEKLFFGSGTQLSVL.

V gene TRBV11-2 combines with J gene TRBJ2-1, with unresolved D. This CDR3 region has 13 residues. Germline lookup yields CDR1 SGHAT and CDR2 FQNNGV. Trimming shortened V by 0 bases and J by 9 bases, and 9 bases separated the two germline ends. The CDR3 sequence is CASSLDLPTEQFF. CDR3 DNA sequence: TGTGCCAGCAGCTTAGATCTCCCTACTGAGCAGTTCTTC.

The V and J genes are TRBV18 and TRBJ2-2; 7 bases map to TRBD1. The CDR3 totals 16 residues. CDR1 and CDR2 (germline): KGHSH, LQKENI. Germline trimming cut 3 bases from V and 4 bases from J; bases unmatched to any gene: 8. The DNA of the CDR3 is TGTGCCAGCTCACCTGGGACAGTCTCGCCCACCGGGGAGCTGTTTTTT. This codes for CASSPGTVSPTGELFF.

J is TRBJ1-4 and V is TRBV2; 7 bases are shared with TRBD1. The CDR3 runs 14 residues. Trimming cost V 2 bases and J 10 bases; bases outside gene matches: 7. Germline CDR1 and CDR2: SNHLY and FYNNEI. The CDR3 nucleotides are TGTGCCAGCAGTGAAATGAGACAGGGAGGAAAACTGTTTTTT. Translation gives CASSEMRQGGKLFF. Using reference TRBV2 and TRBJ1-4 for the parts outside the CDR3, the full variable domain is EPEVTQTPSHQVTQMGQEVILRCVPISNHLYFYWYRQILGQKVEFLVSFYNNEISEKSEIFDDQFSVERPDGSNFTLKIRSTKLEDSAMYFCASSEMRQGGKLFFGSGTQLSVL.

This chain uses TRBV4-2 with TRBJ2-7; no clear D gene. The CDR3 spans 13 residues. Trimming left V 1 base short and J 4 bases short, with 8 bases between. Per germline, CDR1 LGHNA and CDR2 YNFKEQ. CDR3 region: CASSQATTYEQYF. For the CDR3, the DNA is TGTGCCAGCAGCCAAGCAACAACTTACGAGCAGTACTTC.